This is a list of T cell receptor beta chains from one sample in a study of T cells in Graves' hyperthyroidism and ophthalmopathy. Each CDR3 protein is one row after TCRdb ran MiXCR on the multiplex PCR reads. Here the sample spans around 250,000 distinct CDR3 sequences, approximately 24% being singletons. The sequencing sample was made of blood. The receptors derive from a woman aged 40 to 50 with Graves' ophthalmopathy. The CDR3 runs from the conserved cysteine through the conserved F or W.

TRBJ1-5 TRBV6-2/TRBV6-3 CASTRDPTRNQPQHF
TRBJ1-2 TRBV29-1 CSVEDDRGGGGYTF
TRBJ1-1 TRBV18 CASSPPRGMNTEAFF
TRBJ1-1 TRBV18 CASSPPIGLTEAFF
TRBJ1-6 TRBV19 CASREGGSNSPLHF
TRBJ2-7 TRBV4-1 CASSPYRTSGRAGTDEQYF
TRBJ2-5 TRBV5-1 CASSLANQETQYF
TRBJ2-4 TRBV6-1 CASSGQMGTSGDIQYF
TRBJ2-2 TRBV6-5 CASSYWRAGELFF
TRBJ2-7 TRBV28 CASSPLSGSSYEQYF
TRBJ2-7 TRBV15 CATSRGDLAGGGYEQYF
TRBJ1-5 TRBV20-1 CSARDGPRRPQHF
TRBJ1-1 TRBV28 CASSLYPGFDEAFF
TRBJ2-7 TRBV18 CASSPIGRANEQYF
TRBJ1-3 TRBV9 CASSVAGGSAGNTIYF
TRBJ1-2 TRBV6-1 CASGEQGAGDGYTF
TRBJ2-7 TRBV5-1 CASSLEGEYEQYF
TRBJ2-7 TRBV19 CASSPGGVEQYF
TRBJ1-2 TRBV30 CAWSVPQFSYGYTF
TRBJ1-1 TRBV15 CATSRERQDTEAFF
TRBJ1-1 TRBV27 CASSIDGVVNTEAFF
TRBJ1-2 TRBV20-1 CSASLRDRGYGYTF